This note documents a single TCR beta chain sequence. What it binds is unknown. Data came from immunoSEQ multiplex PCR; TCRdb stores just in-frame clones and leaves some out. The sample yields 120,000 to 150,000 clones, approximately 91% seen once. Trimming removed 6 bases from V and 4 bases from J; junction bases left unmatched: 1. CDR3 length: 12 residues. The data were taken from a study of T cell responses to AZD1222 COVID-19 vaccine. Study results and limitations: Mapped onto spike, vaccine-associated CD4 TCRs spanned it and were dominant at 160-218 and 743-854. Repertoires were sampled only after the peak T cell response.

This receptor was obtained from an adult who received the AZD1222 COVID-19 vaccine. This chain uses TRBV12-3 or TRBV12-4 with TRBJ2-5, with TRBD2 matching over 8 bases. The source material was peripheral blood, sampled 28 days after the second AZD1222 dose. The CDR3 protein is CASRSGRETQYF. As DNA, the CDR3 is TGTGCCAGCAGGAGCGGGAGAGAGACCCAGTACTTC.